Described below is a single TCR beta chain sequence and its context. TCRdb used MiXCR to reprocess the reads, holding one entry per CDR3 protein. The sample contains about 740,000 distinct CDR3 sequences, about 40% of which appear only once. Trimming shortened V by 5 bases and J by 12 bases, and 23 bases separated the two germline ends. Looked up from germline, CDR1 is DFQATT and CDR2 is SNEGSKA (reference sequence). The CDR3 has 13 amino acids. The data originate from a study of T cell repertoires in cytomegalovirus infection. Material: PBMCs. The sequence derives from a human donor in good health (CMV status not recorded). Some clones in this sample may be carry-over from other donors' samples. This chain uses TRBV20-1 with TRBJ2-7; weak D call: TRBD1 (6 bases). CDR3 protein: CSADRGTPGRGYF. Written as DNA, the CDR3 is TGCAGTGCTGACCGAGGGACACCCGGTAGGGGGTACTTC.